These T cell receptor beta chains were read from a single sample in a study of cytomegalovirus exposure and HLA in healthy donors. Method: immunoSEQ multiplex PCR; TCRdb's copy keeps in-frame clones and lacks some. Found here are 150,000 to 200,000 clones, roughly 80% of them singletons; the top ten hold about 3.1%. The specimen sequenced was PBMCs. The receptors here all came from a female donor in good health and CMV-seronegative. The CDR3 runs from the conserved cysteine through the conserved F or W. Fields, in order: V gene, J gene, clone size, D gene, CDR3 DNA, CDR3 protein. D genes are given only for firm matches. Clone size is given for some rows only: seen once, a few or many times, or a class if the clone is expanded.

v_call: TRBV18; j_call: TRBJ1-3; clone_size: -; d_call: TRBD1; cdr3_nt: TGTGCCAGCTCACAAACCGGGACAGGGGTAATCTCTGGAAACACCATATATTTT; cdr3_aa: CASSQTGTGVISGNTIYF
v_call: TRBV5-6; j_call: TRBJ1-2; clone_size: -; d_call: -; cdr3_nt: TGTGCCAGCACCAGTCGGTTTAGGGGCCCTGACTATGGCTACACCTTC; cdr3_aa: CASTSRFRGPDYGYTF
v_call: TRBV7-2; j_call: TRBJ2-4; clone_size: -; d_call: TRBD2; cdr3_nt: TGTGCCAGCAGCTTAGTGCGGGGGGGCCAGAACATTCAGTACTTC; cdr3_aa: CASSLVRGGQNIQYF
v_call: TRBV7-2; j_call: TRBJ2-5; clone_size: few; d_call: -; cdr3_nt: TGTGCCAGCAGCTACAAAAGAGAGACCCAGTACTTC; cdr3_aa: CASSYKRETQYF
v_call: TRBV28; j_call: TRBJ2-2; clone_size: -; d_call: -; cdr3_nt: TGTGCCAGCACCCCCGGCGGGTATCCCGGGGAGCTGTTTTTT; cdr3_aa: CASTPGGYPGELFF
v_call: TRBV10-3; j_call: TRBJ2-3; clone_size: -; d_call: -; cdr3_nt: TGTGCCATCAGTGAGTCAGTTAGTGCGCAGTATTTT; cdr3_aa: CAISESVSAQYF
v_call: TRBV30; j_call: TRBJ1-2; clone_size: -; d_call: -; cdr3_nt: TGTGCCTGGAGTGTTGGCGGCTATGGCTACACCTTC; cdr3_aa: CAWSVGGYGYTF
v_call: TRBV4-3; j_call: TRBJ2-1; clone_size: -; d_call: -; cdr3_nt: TGCGCCAGCAGCCAAGTCGTGGGGAGGAATGAGCAGTTCTTC; cdr3_aa: CASSQVVGRNEQFF
v_call: TRBV7-6; j_call: TRBJ2-1; clone_size: -; d_call: TRBD1; cdr3_nt: TGTGCCAGCAGCTTAGTTTCGGGACAGGGAGACAATGAGCAGTTCTTC; cdr3_aa: CASSLVSGQGDNEQFF
v_call: TRBV7-3; j_call: TRBJ1-2; clone_size: -; d_call: TRBD1; cdr3_nt: TGTGCCAGCAGCTTAACGACAGGGAGTAACTATGGCTACACCTTC; cdr3_aa: CASSLTTGSNYGYTF
v_call: TRBV7-2; j_call: TRBJ1-5; clone_size: once; d_call: -; cdr3_nt: TGTGCCAGCAGCTCAGGACAGTCCAATCAGCCCCAGCATTTT; cdr3_aa: CASSSGQSNQPQHF
v_call: TRBV4-1; j_call: TRBJ1-5; clone_size: few; d_call: TRBD1; cdr3_nt: TGCGCCAGCAGCCCTCGTGCCCTTTGGGACAGCCTCAATCAGCCCCAGCATTTT; cdr3_aa: CASSPRALWDSLNQPQHF
v_call: TRBV11-2; j_call: TRBJ2-5; clone_size: -; d_call: TRBD2; cdr3_nt: TGTGCCAGCAGCTCCCTAGCGGGGGAGGAGACCCAGTACTTC; cdr3_aa: CASSSLAGEETQYF
v_call: TRBV7-9; j_call: TRBJ2-5; clone_size: -; d_call: TRBD1; cdr3_nt: TGTGCCAGCAGCTCCTTCGGGACAGAAGAGACCCAGTACTTC; cdr3_aa: CASSSFGTEETQYF
v_call: TRBV7-9; j_call: TRBJ2-5; clone_size: -; d_call: TRBD2; cdr3_nt: TGTGCCAGCAGCTACCCCCTAGCGGGGGAAGAGACCCAGTACTTC; cdr3_aa: CASSYPLAGEETQYF
v_call: TRBV18; j_call: TRBJ1-2; clone_size: -; d_call: -; cdr3_nt: TGTGCCAGCTCACGAACTGCCGGGACTCCTAGAGGGGGCTACACCTTC; cdr3_aa: CASSRTAGTPRGGYTF
v_call: TRBV5-1; j_call: TRBJ2-7; clone_size: -; d_call: -; cdr3_nt: TGCGCCAGCACCCTTAGGGAGGCCCCCTGCGAGCAGTACTTC; cdr3_aa: CASTLREAPCEQYF